The source of this T cell receptor (beta chain) is a study of blood T cells in healthy people across ages. Notes on the study in general: Aged donors had fewer naive CD4+ cells and lower diversity than long-lived donors. Unsorted PBMCs ruled out conclusive naive versus antigen-experienced comparison.

A second 7 to 11 cycle PCR used barcoded and J-beta primers. TCRdb reprocessed the 5' RACE reads with MiXCR, giving one entry per CDR3 protein. Altogether 1.5 million to 2 million distinct CDR3 sequences are present, approximately 32% being singletons, with the ten largest covering roughly 12%. With regard to this clonotype: Its antigen is as yet unknown.

This clonotype originated in a woman in her 30s in good health. Specimen: blood.

The CDR3 is CASSTDRGEQYF. In DNA, the CDR3 is TGCGCCAGCAGCACCGACAGGGGCGAGCAGTACTTC. V and J are TRBV5-1 and TRBJ2-7; the match to TRBD1 covers 8 bases. The J segment lost 6 bases and the V segment lost 4 bases, leaving 3 bases of the junction unmatched. This CDR3 has 12 amino acids. From germline, CDR1 is SGHRS and CDR2 YFSETQ.